The 21 T cell receptor beta chains reported below all come from one sample, sequenced in a study of spatial heterogeneity in lung cancer. General study results and limits: How many expanded intratumoral alpha and beta TCRs were present tracked the tumor mutation count, which was a count of nonsynonymous mutations.

TCRdb redid the calling of the 5' RACE reads with MiXCR, one entry per CDR3 protein. The data show roughly 16,000 distinct CDR3 sequences, about 6.8% seen once. Time point denoted: sample taken at primary tumor resection. The antigens of these receptors remain unknown. The sequencing used lung tumor tissue, collected at surgery. The receptor source for this set is a female donor with early-stage non-small cell lung cancer.

This clonotype is categorized as large. The chain joins TRBV7-2 to TRBJ2-5; 8 positions match TRBD1. In germline, CDR1 is SGHTA, CDR2 FQGNSA. The CDR3 has 14 amino acids. J lost 3 bases, V lost 4 bases, and 4 bases had no gene match. The CDR3 region has the DNA TGTGCCAGCAGCTCGAACAGGGGGAAAGAGACCCAGTACTTC. It encodes CASSSNRGKETQYF. Drawing the rest from reference TRBV7-2 and TRBJ2-5, the complete variable domain is GAGVSQSPSNKVTEKGKDVELRCDPISGHTALYWYRQSLGQGLEFLIYFQGNSAPDKSGLPSDRFSAERTGGSVSTLTIQRTQQEDSAVYLCASSSNRGKETQYFGPGTRLLVL.

This clonotype was recorded many times. The chain is built from TRBV7-9 and TRBJ1-1; D is uncertain. Germline CDR1 SEHNR, CDR2 FQNEAQ (reference sequence). The CDR3 runs to 13 residues. V lost 7 bases, J lost 6 bases, and 15 bases lay in between. CDR3 sequence reads: CASTREVGAEAFF. Written as DNA, the CDR3 is TGTGCCAGCACAAGGGAGGTTGGCGCTGAAGCTTTCTTT.

This clonotype showed up many times. The rearrangement joins TRBV20-1 to TRBJ2-1; the match to TRBD2 covers 7 bases. This CDR3 has 14 residues. CDR1 DFQATT and CDR2 SNEGSKA come from the germline V gene (reference sequence). The trim removed 2 bases at V and 7 bases at J, leaving 8 bases unmatched. CDR3 coding DNA: TGCAGTGCTAGATTCCGGACTAGTTTGAATGAGCAGTTCTTC. Translating gives CSARFRTSLNEQFF.

The chain couples TRBV7-2 to TRBJ2-7, with TRBD2 matching 8 bases. This CDR3 is 15 amino acids long. Germline loops: CDR1 SGHTA, CDR2 FQGNSA. V lost 0 bases and J lost 1; bases outside the gene matches: 2. CDR3 in amino acids: CASSLATSGSYEQYF. The CDR3 coding sequence is TGTGCCAGCAGCTTAGCTACTAGCGGTTCCTACGAGCAGTACTTC. Using reference TRBV7-2 and TRBJ2-7 for the parts outside the CDR3, the full variable domain is GAGVSQSPSNKVTEKGKDVELRCDPISGHTALYWYRQSLGQGLEFLIYFQGNSAPDKSGLPSDRFSAERTGGSVSTLTIQRTQQEDSAVYLCASSLATSGSYEQYFGPGTRLTVT.

The sample holds a few counts of this clonotype. The chain links TRBV2 to TRBJ2-7, with TRBD1 identical over 9 bases. V was clipped by 1 base and J by 11 bases; unmatched bases: 6. Germline V gene lookup returns CDR1 SNHLY and CDR2 FYNNEI. The CDR3 extends over 13 amino acids. CDR3 in amino acids: CASSEGGQGNEYF. The DNA of the CDR3 is TGTGCCAGCAGTGAAGGAGGACAGGGGAACGAGTACTTC. Drawing the rest from reference TRBV2 and TRBJ2-7, the complete variable domain is EPEVTQTPSHQVTQMGQEVILRCVPISNHLYFYWYRQILGQKVEFLVSFYNNEISEKSEIFDDQFSVERPDGSNFTLKIRSTKLEDSAMYFCASSEGGQGNEYFGPGTRLTVT.

The CDR3 sequence is CASSSSTNTEAFF. CDR3 DNA: TGTGCCAGCAGTTCATCAACGAACACTGAAGCTTTCTTT. The chain combines TRBV28 with TRBJ1-1; D call uncertain. From germline, CDR1 is MDHEN and CDR2 SYDVKM. V was trimmed by 4 bases and J by 1 base, leaving 7 bases between them. The CDR3 is made up of 13 amino acids.

V usage is TRBV7-9 and J usage is TRBJ2-1, with D unclear. V lost 5 bases and J 7 bases, leaving 12 bases between the germline ends. The germline gives CDR1 SEHNR, CDR2 FQNEAQ (reference sequence). The CDR3 contains 13 residues. CDR3 bases: TGTGCCAGCAGCCCACAAGAAAGGAATGAGCAGTTCTTC. Encoded protein: CASSPQERNEQFF.

This clonotype is termed medium-sized. The chain has TRBV10-3 and TRBJ1-3; D gene unclear. The V gene lost 5 bases and the J gene lost 4 bases, with 18 bases spanning the gap. CDR3 length: 16 residues. Germline V gene lookup returns CDR1 ENHRY and CDR2 SYGVKD. Here the CDR3 DNA reads TGTGCCATCAGTCCTGTGGACGCAAAGACCGGAAACACCATATATTTT. Its protein is CAISPVDAKTGNTIYF.

By frequency in the sample, this clonotype is large. The J gene is TRBJ2-3, the V gene TRBV20-1, with 12 bases that match TRBD2. The germline V gene encodes CDR1 DFQATT and CDR2 SNEGSKA (reference sequence). The CDR3 consists of 15 residues. V dropped 5 bases and J dropped 7; count of bases not matched to a gene: 10. Written as DNA, the CDR3 is TGCAGTGCTTCTCTGACTAGCGGGGGAGGGAATACGCAGTATTTT. It is translated as CSASLTSGGGNTQYF.

This clonotype was seen repeatedly, ten times or more. V is TRBV6-1 and J is TRBJ2-7, with 8 bases lining up with TRBD1. This CDR3 is built from 14 residues. The germline V gene has CDR1 MNHNS and CDR2 SASEGT. Unmatched junction bases numbered 9, after V lost 5 bases and J lost 6 bases. CDR3 loop: CASSPDRAVGEQYF. In nucleotides, the CDR3 is TGTGCCAGCAGTCCGGACAGGGCAGTCGGCGAGCAGTACTTC.

Concerning this clonotype itself: A much larger clone lies a single base off, so this may be a read error. The chain uses TRBV12-3 or TRBV12-4 and TRBJ2-7, with TRBD1 identical over 8 bases. The CDR3 covers 13 residues. The V segment lost 6 bases and the J segment 3 bases; nucleotides outside the gene matches: 4. CDR3 residues: CASSGQGCYEQYF. CDR3 DNA: TGTGCCAGCAGCGGACAGGGCTGCTACGAGCAGTACTTC.

This clonotype came up many times. This rearrangement joins TRBV6-5 to TRBJ1-1, with D perhaps matching TRBD1 (6 bases). Trimming removed 2 bases at V and 10 bases at J, with 14 bases between. The CDR3 runs 13 residues. CDR1 is MNHEY and CDR2 is SVGAGI in the germline V gene. CDR3 sequence: CASSYRPGAAAFF. In nucleotides, the CDR3 is TGTGCCAGCAGTTACCGCCCGGGGGCTGCAGCTTTCTTT.

This clonotype rates as medium-sized. The rearrangement uses TRBV9 and TRBJ2-3; 12 nucleotides match TRBD2. The CDR3 is 17 amino acids. CDR1 and CDR2 (germline): SGDLS, YYNGEE. The trim removed 3 bases at V and 3 bases at J, leaving 8 bases unmatched. CDR3 region: CASSAGLAGSTTDTQYF. The DNA of the CDR3 is TGTGCCAGCAGCGCCGGACTAGCGGGGTCGACGACAGATACGCAGTATTTT.

This clonotype showed up just a few times. This rearrangement joins TRBV20-1 to TRBJ2-1; 10 bases are shared with TRBD1. V was clipped by 3 bases and J by 4 bases; unmatched bases: 3. The germline V gene has CDR1 DFQATT and CDR2 SNEGSKA (reference sequence). The CDR3 length is 14 residues. CDR3 bases: TGCAGTGCTAGTCGGACAGGGGGTTACAATGAGCAGTTCTTC. Translated, it gives CSASRTGGYNEQFF.

This clonotype was detected many times. The V and J genes are TRBV24-1 and TRBJ2-2; 8 bases are a match to TRBD2. CDR1 KGHDR and CDR2 SFDVKD come from the germline V gene. This CDR3 has 16 amino acids. The ends lost 4 bases at V and 5 bases at J; junction bases unmatched: 8. CDR3 sequence: CATSEPYGTSTGELFF. CDR3 DNA sequence: TGTGCCACCAGTGAGCCTTACGGGACTAGTACCGGGGAGCTGTTTTTT.

In this sample, this clonotype is medium-sized. V usage is TRBV6-6 and J usage is TRBJ2-1; 10 bases map to TRBD2. J was trimmed by 7 bases and V by 11 bases; bases with no gene match: 11. The germline CDR1 and CDR2 sequences are MNHNY and SVGAGI (reference sequence). The CDR3 contains 14 residues. Written as DNA, the CDR3 is TGTGCCGCCCTTGGTAGCGGGGGGCCTAATGAGCAGTTCTTC. Protein: CAALGSGGPNEQFF.

This clonotype showed up many times. The chain recombines TRBV5-5 with TRBJ1-1; D uncertain. V lost 1 base and J 1 base, leaving 5 bases between the germline ends. The CDR3 spans 13 residues. Germline values: CDR1 SGHKS, CDR2 YYEKEE (reference sequence). CDR3 bases: TGTGCCAGCAGCTTGAAGGAGAACACTGAAGCTTTCTTT. Translating it yields CASSLKENTEAFF.

In its sample, this clonotype ranks as medium-sized (0.01 to 0.1%). The rearrangement uses TRBV29-1 and TRBJ1-5, with 7 bases fitting TRBD1. There are 13 residues in the CDR3. Trimming removed 5 bases from V and 4 bases from J; junction bases left unmatched: 5. Germline loops: CDR1 SQVTM, CDR2 ANQGSEA. The CDR3 protein is CSVLGQPNQPQHF. The CDR3 DNA is TGCAGCGTTCTGGGACAGCCAAATCAGCCCCAGCATTTT.

This clonotype was counted at least ten times. This chain connects TRBV6-5 to TRBJ2-7; 10 nucleotides line up with TRBD1. Germline CDR1 reads MNHEY; CDR2 reads SVGAGI. The CDR3 loop spans 15 amino acids. V was pared by 4 bases and J by 5 bases, with 8 bases of the junction left unmatched. As DNA, the CDR3 is TGTGCCAGCAGTTTAACCCGACAGGGGGCCCACGAGCAGTACTTC. Translating gives CASSLTRQGAHEQYF.

This clonotype was detected many times. This chain uses TRBV10-2 with TRBJ1-3; D is possibly TRBD1 (6 bases). Germline V gene data show CDR1 as WSHSY and CDR2 as SAAADI. V was shortened by 0 bases and J by 4 bases, with 7 bases between the two germline ends. The CDR3 runs 14 residues. DNA of the CDR3: TGCGCCAGCAGTGAGTCAGGGGGAGGAAACACCATATATTTT. Encoded protein: CASSESGGGNTIYF.

This clonotype has at least ten counts. V usage is TRBV3-1 and J usage is TRBJ2-7; 10 bases are shared with TRBD2. The CDR3 covers 14 residues. Germline CDR1 LGHDT, CDR2 YNNKEL (reference sequence). The V and J ends lost 1 base and 8 bases, in that order; junction bases with no gene match: 5. The CDR3 bases are TGTGCCAGCAGCCAAGTATCTAGCGGGGGCCAGCAGTACTTC. Translation: CASSQVSSGGQQYF.